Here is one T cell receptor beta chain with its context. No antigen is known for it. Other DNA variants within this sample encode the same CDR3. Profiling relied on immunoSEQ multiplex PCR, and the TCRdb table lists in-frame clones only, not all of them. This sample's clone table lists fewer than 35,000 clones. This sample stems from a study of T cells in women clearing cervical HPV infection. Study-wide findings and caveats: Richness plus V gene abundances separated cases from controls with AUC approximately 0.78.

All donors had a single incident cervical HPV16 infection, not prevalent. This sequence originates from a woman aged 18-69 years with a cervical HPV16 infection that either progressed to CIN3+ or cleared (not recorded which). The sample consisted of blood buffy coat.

The DNA read from the CDR3 is TGTGCCTGGAGTGGGAGACAGGGGGCCCAGGGTAAC. This codes for CAWSGRQGAQGN. The entire CDR3 is CAWSGRQGAQGNIYF. V usage is TRBV30 and J usage is TRBJ1-3, with TRBD1 identical over 10 bases. The observed sequence ends 3 residues before the CDR3 terminus, with the missing tail filled in from the germline J gene. Germline loops: CDR1 GTSNPN, CDR2 SVGIG (reference sequence). CDR3 length: 15 amino acids. The variable domain in full, completed from reference TRBV30 and TRBJ1-3, reads SQTIHQWPATLVQPVGSPLSLECTVEGTSNPNLYWYRQAAGRGLQLLFYSVGIGQISSEVPQNLSASRPQDRQFILSSKKLLLSDSGFYLCAWSGRQGAQGNIYFGEGSWLTVV.